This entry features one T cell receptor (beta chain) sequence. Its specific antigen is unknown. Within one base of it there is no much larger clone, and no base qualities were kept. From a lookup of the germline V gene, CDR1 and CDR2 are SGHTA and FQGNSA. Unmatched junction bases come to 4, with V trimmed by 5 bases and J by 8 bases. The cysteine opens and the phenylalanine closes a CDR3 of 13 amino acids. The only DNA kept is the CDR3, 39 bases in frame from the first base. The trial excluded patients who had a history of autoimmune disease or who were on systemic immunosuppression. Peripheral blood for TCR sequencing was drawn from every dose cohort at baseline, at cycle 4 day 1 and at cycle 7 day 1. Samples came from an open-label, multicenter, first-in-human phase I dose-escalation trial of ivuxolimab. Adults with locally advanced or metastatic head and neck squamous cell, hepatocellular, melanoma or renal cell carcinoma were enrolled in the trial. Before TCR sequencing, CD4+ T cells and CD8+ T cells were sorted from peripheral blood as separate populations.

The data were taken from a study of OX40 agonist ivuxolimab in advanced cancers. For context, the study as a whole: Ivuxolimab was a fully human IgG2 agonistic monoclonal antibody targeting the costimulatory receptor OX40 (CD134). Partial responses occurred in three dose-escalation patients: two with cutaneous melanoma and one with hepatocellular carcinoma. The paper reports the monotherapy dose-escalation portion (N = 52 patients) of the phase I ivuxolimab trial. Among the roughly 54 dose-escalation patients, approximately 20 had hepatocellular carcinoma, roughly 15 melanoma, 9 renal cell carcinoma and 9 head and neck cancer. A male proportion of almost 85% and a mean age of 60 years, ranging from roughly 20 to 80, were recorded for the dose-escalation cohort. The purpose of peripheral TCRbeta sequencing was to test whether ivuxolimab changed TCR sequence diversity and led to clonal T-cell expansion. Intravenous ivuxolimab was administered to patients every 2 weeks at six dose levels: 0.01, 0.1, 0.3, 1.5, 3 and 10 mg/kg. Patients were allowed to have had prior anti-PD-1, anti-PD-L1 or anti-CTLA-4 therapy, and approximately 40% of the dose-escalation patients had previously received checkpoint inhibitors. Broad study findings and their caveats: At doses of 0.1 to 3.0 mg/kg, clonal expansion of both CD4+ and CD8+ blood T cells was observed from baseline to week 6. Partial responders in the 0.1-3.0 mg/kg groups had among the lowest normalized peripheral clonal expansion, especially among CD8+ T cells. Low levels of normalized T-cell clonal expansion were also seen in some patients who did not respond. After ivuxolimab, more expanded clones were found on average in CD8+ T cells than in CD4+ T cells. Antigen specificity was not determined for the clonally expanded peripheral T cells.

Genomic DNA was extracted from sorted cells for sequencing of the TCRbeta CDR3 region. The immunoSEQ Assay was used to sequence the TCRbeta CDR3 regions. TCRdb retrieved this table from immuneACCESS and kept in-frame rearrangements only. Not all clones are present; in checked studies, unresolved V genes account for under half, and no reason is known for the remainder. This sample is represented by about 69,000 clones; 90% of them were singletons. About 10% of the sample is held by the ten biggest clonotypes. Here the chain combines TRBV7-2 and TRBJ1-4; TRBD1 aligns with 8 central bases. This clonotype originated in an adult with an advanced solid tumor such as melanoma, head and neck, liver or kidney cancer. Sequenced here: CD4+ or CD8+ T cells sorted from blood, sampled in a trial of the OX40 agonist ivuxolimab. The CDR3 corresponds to CASSGQGREKLFF. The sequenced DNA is TGTGCCAGCAGCGGACAGGGACGGGAAAAACTGTTTTTT.